Each of the 9 T cell receptor beta chains below was sequenced from the same sample in a study of T cells after yellow fever vaccination. A single record per CDR3 protein comes from TCRdb applying MiXCR to the 5' RACE reads. The table shows 500,000 to 650,000 distinct CDR3 sequences, with 17% occurring only once. The sequences come from PBMCs, collected 5 to 6 days after the first yellow fever vaccination. The source of these receptors is a man between 18 and 35 years old who received the YFV17D yellow fever vaccine.

This clonotype has at least ten counts. This rearrangement joins TRBV10-3 to TRBJ2-1; TRBD1 aligns across 7 bases. In germline, CDR1 is ENHRY, CDR2 SYGVKD. The CDR3 sequence is 13 residues long. V lost 7 bases, J lost 6 bases, and 6 bases stayed unmatched. The CDR3 is CAITPTGINEQFF. Written as DNA, the CDR3 is TGTGCCATCACTCCGACAGGGATCAATGAGCAGTTCTTC.

The chain carries TRBV18 and TRBJ2-5; D call uncertain. V lost 2 bases to trimming and J lost 1 base, with 11 bases between them. Per germline, CDR1 KGHSH and CDR2 LQKENI. This CDR3 has 15 amino acids. The CDR3 nucleotides are TGTGCCAGCTCACCAAGGAGCTCTGTCCAAGAGACCCAGTACTTC. Protein sequence: CASSPRSSVQETQYF. The full variable domain, its missing parts supplied by reference TRBV18 and TRBJ2-5, is NAGVMQNPRHLVRRRGQEARLRCSPMKGHSHVYWYRQLPEEGLKFMVYLQKENIIDESGMPKERFSAEFPKEGPSILRIQQVVRGDSAAYFCASSPRSSVQETQYFGPGTRLLVL.

This clonotype was seen a few times. The gene calls are TRBV20-1 and TRBJ2-3; 9 positions match TRBD2. The CDR3 length is 15 residues. CDR1 is DFQATT, CDR2 SNEGSKA, per germline (reference sequence). J was trimmed by 0 bases and V by 3 bases; bases with no gene match: 4. CDR3 nucleotide sequence: TGCAGTGCTAGCCCTAGCGGGGTCAGCACAGATACGCAGTATTTT. Protein: CSASPSGVSTDTQYF.

This clonotype was observed a few times. The chain couples TRBV18 to TRBJ2-7; TRBD2 agrees at 7 bases. The CDR3 runs to 13 residues. Looked up from germline, CDR1 is KGHSH and CDR2 is LQKENI. Unmatched junction bases numbered 6, after V lost 8 bases and J lost 2 bases. The CDR3: CASLKSGTYEQYF. CDR3 DNA sequence: TGTGCCAGCCTCAAAAGCGGGACCTACGAGCAGTACTTC.

This clonotype has just a few counts. J is TRBJ1-6 and V is TRBV6-5; no definite D call. CDR1 is MNHEY, CDR2 SVGAGI, per germline. The germline V and J ends were trimmed by 7 bases and 10 bases, with 11 bases remaining between them. This CDR3 region has 12 residues. The CDR3: CASTGLGSPLHF. Written as DNA, the CDR3 is TGTGCCAGCACGGGGTTGGGCTCACCCCTCCACTTT.

V is TRBV27 and J is TRBJ2-7; no reliable D call. Germline V gene data show CDR1 as MNHEY and CDR2 as SMNVEV (reference sequence). This CDR3 is 12 amino acids long. V was pared by 8 bases and J by 1 base, with 9 bases between. DNA for the CDR3: TGTGCCAGCGACGGCGGTTCCTACGAGCAGTACGTC. This encodes CASDGGSYEQYV.

This clonotype was recorded a few times. This chain uses TRBV25-1 with TRBJ1-1, with 7 bases fitting TRBD1. The V gene's germline CDR1 is MGHDK and CDR2 SYGVNS. The V and J ends lost 8 bases and 0 bases, in that order; junction bases with no gene match: 6. There are 14 residues in the CDR3. The CDR3 nucleotides are TGTGCCAGCTGTCAGGGGGTTGTGAACACTGAAGCTTTCTTT. It specifies CASCQGVVNTEAFF.

The sample holds many counts of this clonotype. The rearrangement uses TRBV7-2 and TRBJ2-5; D perhaps matches TRBD2 (6 bases). Germline assignment: CDR1 SGHTA and CDR2 FQGNSA. The germline V and J ends were trimmed by 8 bases and 2 bases, with 18 bases remaining between them. This CDR3 spans 15 amino acids. CDR3: CASGVLGGRQETQYF. The CDR3, as DNA: TGTGCCAGCGGTGTACTCGGGGGACGACAAGAGACCCAGTACTTC.

This rearrangement joins TRBV7-6 to TRBJ1-1, with D tentatively TRBD1 (6 bases). There are 17 residues in the CDR3. V lost 2 bases to trimming and J lost 0 bases, with 16 bases between them. Germline assignment: CDR1 SGHVS and CDR2 FNYEAQ. The CDR3 coding sequence is TGTGCCAGCAGCTTACTGGGGACAACCGCTATGAACACTGAAGCTTTCTTT. It codes for CASSLLGTTAMNTEAFF.